What follows are 29 T cell receptor beta chains derived from one specimen sequenced in a study of breast tumors, draining lymph nodes, adjacent tissues. TCRdb itself ran the multiplex PCR reads through MiXCR, one entry per CDR3 protein. Of fewer than 200,000 distinct CDR3 sequences listed, roughly 30% were seen once; the top ten hold about 4.5%. Breast cancer patients provided tissue from their axillary draining lymph nodes. The sample comprised axillary lymph node tissue. All receptors derive from a female donor with breast cancer. Some clones in this sample may be carry-over from other donors' samples.

Turning to this clonotype: One base away lies a much larger clone, so this may be a sequencing read error. This chain joins TRBV19 and TRBJ1-2; D gene uncertain. This CDR3 has 14 amino acids. The V gene's germline CDR1 is LNHDA and CDR2 SQIVND (reference sequence). CDR3: CVSSRGPGDYGYTF. The CDR3 region has the DNA TGTGTCAGTAGTCGTGGACCGGGCGACTATGGCTACACCTTC.

This clonotype was counted at least ten times. The chain employs TRBV30 and TRBJ2-7, with 13 bases lining up with TRBD2. Germline V gene data show CDR1 as GTSNPN and CDR2 as SVGIG (reference sequence). The CDR3 covers 15 residues. V lost 3 bases and J lost 0; bases outside the gene matches: 2. CDR3 residues: CAWSRTSGSSYEQYF. CDR3 bases: TGTGCCTGGAGCCGGACTAGCGGGAGCTCCTACGAGCAGTACTTC.

The V call is TRBV3-1, the J call TRBJ2-5, with 13 bases fitting TRBD2. The junction had 7 bases not matched to a gene; V was cut back by 1 base and J by 5 bases. Per germline, CDR1 LGHDT and CDR2 YNNKEL (reference sequence). This CDR3 has 17 amino acids. The CDR3, as DNA: TGTGCCAGCAGCCAAGGTGTCCGACTAGCGGGAGGCGAGACCCAGTACTTC. This translates into CASSQGVRLAGGETQYF.

The CDR3 nucleotides read TGCAGTGCTAACAGCCAGGGGGGGGGCCAAGAGACCCAGTACTTC. Protein sequence: CSANSQGGGQETQYF. J is TRBJ2-5 and V is TRBV20-1; D may correspond to TRBD1 or TRBD2 (7 bases each). Trimming removed 4 bases from V and 1 base from J, with 16 bases in between. This CDR3 is 15 amino acids long. Looked up from germline, CDR1 is DFQATT and CDR2 is SNEGSKA (reference sequence).

The V and J genes are TRBV29-1 and TRBJ1-4, with unresolved D. V lost 5 bases, J lost 1 base, and 14 bases lay in between. This CDR3 has 15 amino acids. The germline V gene encodes CDR1 SQVTM and CDR2 ANQGSEA. In nucleotides, the CDR3 is TGCAGCGTTAGGATATCGGGAGGAACTAATGAAAAACTGTTTTTT. Its translation: CSVRISGGTNEKLFF.

Ten or more counts support this clonotype. The V and J genes are TRBV12-3 or TRBV12-4 and TRBJ1-4; no reliable D call. The ends were cut back, 4 bases at V and 0 bases at J, with 9 bases in the middle. This CDR3 spans 15 amino acids. CDR3 sequence: CASSSTEATNEKLFF. The CDR3 DNA sequence: TGTGCCAGCAGTTCCACAGAGGCAACTAATGAAAAACTGTTTTTT.

The V gene is TRBV20-1, the J gene TRBJ2-7; TRBD1 matches at 9 bases. Looked up from germline, CDR1 is DFQATT and CDR2 is SNEGSKA (reference sequence). After removal of 3 bases from V and 6 bases from J, the junction contained 6 bases not matched to a gene. The CDR3 extends over 13 amino acids. The CDR3 loop reads CSARGTGQGEQYF. The CDR3 nucleotides read TGCAGTGCTAGGGGGACAGGGCAGGGCGAGCAGTACTTC.

Note on this clonotype: A much larger clone sits a single nucleotide away, making a read error possible. The genes are TRBV5-8 and TRBJ2-5, with D possibly TRBD1 on 6 matching bases. CDR1 is SGHTS, CDR2 YDEGEE, per germline. The CDR3 totals 15 residues. This CDR3 is CASSLTGSPQETQYF. CDR3 bases: TGCGCCAGCAGCTTAACAGGGAGCCCTCAAGAGACCCAGTACTTC.

Ten or more counts support this clonotype. J is TRBJ2-5 and V is TRBV12-3 or TRBV12-4; D perhaps matches TRBD2 (7 bases). V lost 7 bases, J lost 3 bases, and 15 bases lay in between. The CDR3 has 14 residues. The CDR3 sequence is CASNPSGGEETQYF. The CDR3 DNA follows: TGTGCCAGCAATCCCTCGGGGGGCGAAGAGACCCAGTACTTC.

The chain couples TRBV19 to TRBJ2-3, with 8 bases lining up with TRBD1. The junction had 7 bases not matched to a gene; V was cut back by 7 bases and J by 1 base. Germline-derived CDR1 and CDR2 are LNHDA and SQIVND (reference sequence). This CDR3 spans 15 amino acids. CDR3 sequence reads: CASTLRGQGTDTQYF. The CDR3 DNA follows: TGTGCCAGTACTCTCAGGGGGCAGGGCACAGATACGCAGTATTTT.

This clonotype was observed at least ten times. The chain carries TRBV9 and TRBJ2-3; 12 bases map to TRBD2. This CDR3 comprises 17 residues. The germline CDR1 and CDR2 sequences are SGDLS and YYNGEE. Unmatched junction bases numbered 4, after V lost 0 bases and J lost 2 bases. The CDR3 here is CASSVDGLAGNTDTQYF. The CDR3, as DNA: TGTGCCAGCAGCGTAGACGGACTAGCGGGAAACACAGATACGCAGTATTTT.

The chain uses TRBV4-1 and TRBJ2-3, with D possibly matching TRBD2 (7 bases). Trimming removed 5 bases at V and 2 bases at J, with 26 bases between. CDR1 is MGHRA, CDR2 YSYEKL, per germline. The CDR3 runs 19 residues. Written as DNA, the CDR3 is TGCGCCAGCAGCAACGCCGGGACAATAGCGGGCGGCCCCACAGATACGCAGTATTTT. Translated: CASSNAGTIAGGPTDTQYF.

This clonotype was seen many times. The V and J genes are TRBV19 and TRBJ1-4; D ambiguous. The CDR3 runs 12 residues. The V gene lost 9 bases and the J gene lost 5 bases, with 10 bases spanning the gap. Germline V gene sequence: CDR1 LNHDA, CDR2 SQIVND (reference sequence). The CDR3 sequence: CASRERNEKLFF. CDR3 nucleotides: TGTGCCAGCCGTGAAAGGAATGAAAAACTGTTTTTT.

This clonotype occurred once. This chain links TRBV7-9 with TRBJ1-5; 8 bases are a match to TRBD1. The CDR3 runs to 16 residues. The junction had 8 bases not matched to a gene; V was cut back by 5 bases and J by 2 bases. Germline loops: CDR1 SEHNR, CDR2 FQNEAQ (reference sequence). In DNA form, the CDR3 reads TGTGCCAGCAGCCTCCGGGCAGGGGGCGGCAATCAGCCCCAGCATTTT. Amino acids: CASSLRAGGGNQPQHF.

This clonotype appeared many times. This sequence joins TRBV4-2 and TRBJ1-2; 7 nucleotides agree with TRBD1. CDR1 and CDR2 (germline): LGHNA, YNFKEQ. The CDR3 runs to 14 residues. J lost 4 bases, V lost 4 bases, and 6 bases had no gene match. The CDR3 DNA follows: TGTGCCAGCAGCCCCGGACAGGACCTCTATGGCTACACCTTC. Translation: CASSPGQDLYGYTF.

This clonotype was observed many times. The V and J genes are TRBV6-5 and TRBJ1-4, with unresolved D. In germline, CDR1 is MNHEY, CDR2 SVGAGI. Between the trimmed V and J ends, which lost 0 bases and 7 bases, there was a span of 12 bases. The CDR3 has 15 amino acids. For the CDR3, the DNA is TGTGCCAGCAGTTACTCCATGACCCTGGGTGAAAAACTGTTTTTT. Amino acid sequence: CASSYSMTLGEKLFF.

This clonotype was observed at least ten times. The rearrangement uses TRBV14 and TRBJ2-7, with D tentatively TRBD2 (5 bases). The ends were cut back, 3 bases at V and 0 bases at J, with 9 bases in the middle. Germline-derived CDR1 and CDR2 are SGHDN and FVKESK. The CDR3 totals 14 residues. The CDR3 DNA reads as TGTGCCAGCAGCCACACGGGGATCTCCTACGAGCAGTACTTC. It codes for CASSHTGISYEQYF.

This clonotype was found once. Mismatch with germline at one junction end may stem from a read error. The genes are TRBV10-3 and TRBJ1-6; 8 bases map to TRBD1. CDR1 is ENHRY, CDR2 SYGVKD, per germline. The CDR3 contains 16 residues. The CDR3 region is CTISEPIRTGGSPLHF. The CDR3 DNA sequence: TGTACCATCAGTGAGCCGATTCGAACAGGGGGATCACCCCTCCACTTT.

A word on this clonotype: A much larger clonotype is one base distant, so this may be a read error. The rearrangement joins TRBV6-1 to TRBJ2-3; D unclear. This CDR3 spans 14 amino acids. Germline V gene sequence: CDR1 MNHNS, CDR2 SASEGT. CDR3: CASTEGSSTDTQYF. The DNA of the CDR3 is TGTGCCAGCACTGAAGGATCGAGCACAGATACGCAGTATTTT.

The CDR3 sequence: CASGRIRGYTF. CDR3 bases: TGTGCCAGCGGTCGCATCCGGGGCTACACCTTC. The chain employs TRBV6-2 or TRBV6-3 and TRBJ1-2; the D is unclear. Trimming left V 8 bases short and J 8 bases short, with 12 bases between. In germline, CDR1 is MNHEY, CDR2 SVGEGT. CDR3 length equals 11 residues.

There are a few counts of this clonotype. A much larger clone is a single base away; this may be a read error. This chain links TRBV5-1 with TRBJ1-4, with 7 bases matching TRBD1. Per germline, CDR1 SGHRS and CDR2 YFSETQ. The CDR3 covers 13 residues. The CDR3 DNA is TGCGCCAGCAGCTCGCCAGGGGGAGAAAACCTGTTTTTT. Its protein is CASSSPGGENLFF.

This clonotype was detected many times. This chain joins TRBV19 and TRBJ2-7, with D possibly TRBD2 on 5 matching bases. The CDR3 has 12 amino acids. The germline V gene encodes CDR1 LNHDA and CDR2 SQIVND (reference sequence). The V gene lost 4 bases and the J gene lost 9 bases, with 13 bases spanning the gap. CDR3 nucleotide sequence: TGTGCCAGTAGTACGGGGATAGGCGTGCAGTACTTC. It codes for CASSTGIGVQYF. Full variable domain (rest looked up from reference TRBV19 and TRBJ2-7): DGGITQSPKYLFRKEGQNVTLSCEQNLNHDAMYWYRQDPGQGLRLIYYSQIVNDFQKGDIAEGYSVSREKKESFPLTVTSAQKNPTAFYLCASSTGIGVQYFGPGTRLTVT.

This clonotype was observed many times. The rearrangement links TRBV7-9 to TRBJ2-1, with TRBD2 matching over 8 bases. Germline CDR1 reads SEHNR; CDR2 reads FQNEAQ (reference sequence). J gave up 4 bases and V 1 base, and 15 bases lay outside the gene matches. This CDR3 is 19 amino acids long. This CDR3 is CASSLVGTRWLAGYNEQFF. DNA of the CDR3: TGTGCCAGCAGCTTAGTCGGAACGCGGTGGCTAGCGGGTTACAATGAGCAGTTCTTC.

This clonotype was observed at least ten times. The V call is TRBV2, the J call TRBJ2-7, with 10 bases fitting TRBD2. The trim removed 7 bases at V and 3 bases at J, leaving 6 bases unmatched. CDR1 and CDR2 from the germline V gene are SNHLY and FYNNEI. The CDR3 totals 14 residues. DNA of the CDR3: TGTGCCAGCAAGCCAGCGGGAGGGCTCTACGAGCAGTACTTC. It encodes CASKPAGGLYEQYF.

This clonotype has ten or more counts. This chain connects TRBV10-3 to TRBJ2-5, with TRBD1 as a possible D gene (6 bases). This CDR3 comprises 13 residues. The germline V and J ends were trimmed by 10 bases and 2 bases, with 14 bases remaining between them. CDR1 ENHRY and CDR2 SYGVKD come from the germline V gene. The CDR3 nucleotides read TGTGCCACCGGTAGAGGGACACAAGAGACCCAGTACTTC. This gives the protein CATGRGTQETQYF.

This clonotype was seen at least ten times. The genes are TRBV25-1 and TRBJ2-5; 15 bases align to TRBD2. Germline CDR1 and CDR2: MGHDK and SYGVNS. CDR3 length: 16 residues. V gave up 5 bases and J gave up 3 bases; unmatched junction bases: 4. The CDR3 spells CASSPGLAGGEETQYF. The CDR3 nucleotides read TGTGCCAGCAGTCCGGGACTAGCGGGAGGAGAAGAGACCCAGTACTTC.

A few counts support this clonotype. V is TRBV27 and J is TRBJ1-5; D ambiguous. Germline CDR1 reads MNHEY; CDR2 reads SMNVEV (reference sequence). Trimming took 4 bases from V and 7 from J, leaving 11 bases between them. The CDR3 has 13 residues. CDR3 nucleotide sequence: TGTGCCAGCAGTTCCGGGCCGTGGCAGCCCCAGCATTTT. Translation gives CASSSGPWQPQHF.

This clonotype was observed many times. The chain has TRBV24-1 and TRBJ2-1; 13 nucleotides align to TRBD2. Losses at the gene ends were 3 bases for V and 5 bases for J; bases not matched to a gene: 6. Germline-derived CDR1 and CDR2 are KGHDR and SFDVKD. CDR3 size: 17 residues. The CDR3 here is CATSDPGLAGVNNEQFF. The CDR3 DNA is TGTGCCACCAGTGATCCAGGACTAGCGGGGGTCAACAATGAGCAGTTCTTC.

This clonotype was counted ten times or more. The rearrangement links TRBV10-3 to TRBJ2-7; 9 bases line up with TRBD1. CDR3 length equals 16 residues. Trimming took 0 bases from V and 5 from J; bases not matched to a gene: 8. The germline gives CDR1 ENHRY, CDR2 SYGVKD. The CDR3 nucleotides are TGTGCCATCAGTGAGTCTGTAGGGACAGGGTACCACGAGCAGTACTTC. Its protein is CAISESVGTGYHEQYF.